This record covers a single T cell receptor beta chain. The germline V gene has CDR1 SGHTA and CDR2 FQGNSA. J was trimmed by 14 bases and V by 5 bases; bases with no gene match: 14. CDR3 length equals 15 residues. Generated by immunoSEQ multiplex PCR, the TCRdb table keeps only in-frame clones and is missing some. The profile shows 150,000 or so clones, around nine tenths of them singletons. The data stem from a study of control samples from healthy donors and cancer patients. This TCR was sampled from a woman younger than 45 in good health. The source material was blood. The V gene is TRBV7-2, the J gene TRBJ2-1, with TRBD2 matching over 11 bases. The CDR3 bases are TGTGCCAGCAGCCCCGAGCTAGCGGGAGGAGTTCGGAAGTTCTTC. Translating gives CASSPELAGGVRKFF.